The source of this TCR beta chain is a study of T cell repertoires in cytomegalovirus infection. The overall study: Recently identified HLA-C-restricted CMV epitopes were among the peptides used. Signatures in public TCR beta sequences pointed to both CMV infection and matching HLA type. General study points: Ex vivo, HLA-C-restricted CMV-specific TCR beta clonotypes prevailed over the rest of the response. Public TCR beta family frequency separated CMV-and-HLA carriers, including in an independent cohort.

Unmatched junction bases numbered 11, after V lost 6 bases and J lost 3 bases. This CDR3 has 15 residues. One entry per CDR3 protein, called by TCRdb with MiXCR from the reads. The sample contains under 500,000 distinct CDR3 sequences, under 55% of which appear only once. Of note for this clonotype: The antigen is not known.

This TCR derives from a human donor in good health (CMV status not recorded). Some clones in this sample may be carry-over from other donors' samples. The chain has TRBV12-3 or TRBV12-4 and TRBJ2-7; 7 bases agree with TRBD1. The sequencing used cultured PBMCs, collected from culture after CMV antigen stimulation. DNA for the CDR3: TGTGCCAGCAGGAAAGACAGGGCACCATACTACGAGCAGTACTTC. Residues: CASRKDRAPYYEQYF.